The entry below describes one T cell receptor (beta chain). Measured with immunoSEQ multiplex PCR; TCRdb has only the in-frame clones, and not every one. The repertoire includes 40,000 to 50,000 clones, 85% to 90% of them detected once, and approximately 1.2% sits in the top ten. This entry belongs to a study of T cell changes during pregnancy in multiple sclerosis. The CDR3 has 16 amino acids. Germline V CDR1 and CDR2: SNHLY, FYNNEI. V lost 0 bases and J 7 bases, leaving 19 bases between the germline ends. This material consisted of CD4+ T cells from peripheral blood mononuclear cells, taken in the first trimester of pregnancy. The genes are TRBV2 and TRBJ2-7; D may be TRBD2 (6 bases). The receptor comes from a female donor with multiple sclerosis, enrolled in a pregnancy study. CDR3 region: CASSEAGRDWDEEQYF. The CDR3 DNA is TGTGCCAGCAGTGAAGCGGGGCGGGACTGGGACGAGGAGCAGTACTTC.